One T cell receptor (beta chain) is described in this entry. Its antigen is undetermined. An end of the junction differs from the germline gene, which may be a read error. This sample stems from a study of shared clonotypes between healthy human individuals. The overall study: The donor pool was made up of a couple of women and three men aged 18 to 49.

Germline V gene sequence: CDR1 MGHDK, CDR2 SYGVNS. This CDR3 has 18 residues. All donors were Caucasian adults living in Nashville, Tennessee. From CD4+ cells came CD45RA+ naive and CD45RA-negative memory subsets. Repertoires were generated with immunoSEQ multiplex PCR, while TCRdb's copy carries only in-frame clones and drops some. The sample shows 2,500,000 or so clones, around 94% of them seen only once. Notes on the study in general: Naive CD4 clonotypes overlapped across several donors at approximately 5%.

The J gene is TRBJ2-6, the V gene TRBV25-1; D possibly corresponds to TRBD1 (5 bases). The receptor comes from a man aged 18 to 30 in good health. The material sequenced was naive CD4+ T cells sorted from blood. The subset was: CD45RA+ positively selected. DNA for the CDR3: TGTGCCAGCAGTGGTCGGTCAAAACTGGACAAAGTCGGGCCAACTCCTGATTTC. Translating gives CASSGRSKLDKVGPTPDF.